Detailed here is one T cell receptor (beta chain). There are many counts of this clonotype. Its antigen has not been determined. No much larger clonotype is one base removed from it; base qualities were not supplied. The data were taken from a study of CD8 T cells in ankylosing spondylitis (dated by TCRdb to about 2017). Regarding the study in general: The study profiled T cell receptor beta repertoires in healthy donors and ankylosing spondylitis patients to find disease-linked TCR variants. In total, the full study cohort was made up of about 99 healthy donors and 25 ankylosing spondylitis patients. Peripheral blood was sampled, and synovial fluid was additionally collected from ankylosing spondylitis patients. Broad study findings and their caveats: Some motif variants were previously reported in synovial fluid and blood of reactive arthritis patients, suggesting common disease-initiation mechanisms. Blood from ankylosing spondylitis patients appeared to be characterized by a TCR beta motif made up of about 8 highly homologous amino acid variants. The disease-linked clones showed a CD8+ phenotype and occurred at relatively low frequencies in peripheral blood. According to the report, matched synovial fluid samples from ankylosing spondylitis patients were significantly enriched for the disease-linked clones.

The reads were generated on an Illumina HiSeq 2500. Quantitative 5'-RACE with molecular barcodes was the method used to prepare the TCR beta libraries. On the authors' methods: Disease-linked TCR variants were identified with a new computational method built on a probabilistic model of VDJ rearrangement. The public reads were reanalyzed by TCRdb: fastp trimming at Q25, MiXCR alignment, in-frame beta chains only. Rows with a matching CDR3 protein are joined into one entry that keeps the most common DNA and genes. These V and J calls rely on TCRdb rather than the paper's analysis. Here the sample has about 130,000 distinct CDR3 sequences; approximately 9.9% occur a single time. Approximately 3.4% of the sample is held by the ten biggest clonotypes. The TCR sequence derives from a male donor with ankylosing spondylitis or in good health (not recorded which). Sequencing was carried out using blood, either unsorted or a sorted T cell fraction (not recorded which).

This receptor has the CDR3 CSVGDPNIHEQFF. The DNA is TGCAGTGTTGGGGACCCTAACATCCATGAGCAGTTCTTC. The chain joins TRBV20-1 to TRBJ2-1, with the D assignment possibly TRBD1 or TRBD2, given 5 matching bases for each. Spanning cysteine to phenylalanine, the CDR3 consists of 13 amino acids. Here the CDR3 DNA is all that survives: 39 bases in frame from base 1. Relative to germline, V is 7 bases shorter and J is 8 bases shorter, with 18 bases between their ends. CDR1 and CDR2 (DFQATT, SNEGSKA) derive from the germline V gene (reference sequence).